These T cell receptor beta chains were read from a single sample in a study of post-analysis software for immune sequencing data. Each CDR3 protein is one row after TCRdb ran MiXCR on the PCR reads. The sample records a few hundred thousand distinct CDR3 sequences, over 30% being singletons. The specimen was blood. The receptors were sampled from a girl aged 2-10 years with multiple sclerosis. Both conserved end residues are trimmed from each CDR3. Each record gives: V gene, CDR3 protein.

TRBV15 ATSRELLDSYEQY
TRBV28 ASTRGSYGYT
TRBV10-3 AISESDIGLGDATNEKLF
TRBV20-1 SANSGLGGQY
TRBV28 ASSFHSTYEQY
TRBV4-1 ASRWTGQNTDTQY
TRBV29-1 SVVTANTEAF
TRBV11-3 ASSLARLGKEQF
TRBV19 ASSSGRNYEQY
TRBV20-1 SARRAGAGNEQF
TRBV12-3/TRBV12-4 ASRPTDASGYT
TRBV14 ASSQPTGEKLF
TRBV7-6 ASSLGPHNEQF
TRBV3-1 ASSPPYSGTFTDTQY
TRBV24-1 ATSDHGTGSYNEQF
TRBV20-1 SARDYSESTDTQY
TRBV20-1 SARVPTGTHTEAF
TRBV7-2 ASSLGPRNSGSTDTQY
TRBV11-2 ASSPGSGSNQPQH
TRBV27 ASSYIDGNTEAF
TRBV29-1 SWTGHVEQF
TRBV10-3 AIREREFGEQY
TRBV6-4 ASSDSSRSETQF
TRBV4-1 ASSPGEANYGYT
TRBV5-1 ASSVTSQETQY
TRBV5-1 ASSFYGTSSYEQY
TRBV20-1 SARSPGDLTDTQY
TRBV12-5 ASGGSGRKDTQY
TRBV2 AGRLYSGQYNEQF
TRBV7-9 ASYPLAEWVGKQY
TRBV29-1 SVEDTGYGYT